The 24 T cell receptor beta chains below all came from one sample that was sequenced in a study of blood T cells in healthy people across ages. A J-beta primer mix and a sample-barcoded 5' primer were used in a second PCR of about 6 to 12 cycles. TCRdb passed the 5' RACE reads through MiXCR, listing each CDR3 protein once. Of some 700,000 distinct CDR3 sequences in the sample, about a fifth were seen once. Source material: blood. These receptors originate from a man in his 70s in good health.

This chain connects TRBV3-1 to TRBJ2-5, with D unclear. The CDR3 loop spans 13 amino acids. The germline V gene has CDR1 LGHDT and CDR2 YNNKEL (reference sequence). The V end was cut by 0 bases, the J end by 7 bases, with 9 bases between. DNA of the CDR3: TGTGCCAGCAGCCAAGACTACGGCGGGACCCAGTACTTC. Amino acids: CASSQDYGGTQYF.

The table lists this clonotype with a few counts. V usage is TRBV12-3 or TRBV12-4 and J usage is TRBJ1-1; D gene ambiguous. The CDR3 sequence is 17 residues long. With 0 bases removed from V and 1 base from J, the gap between germline ends came to 15 bases. CDR3 protein: CASSLALLHPKNTEAFF. The CDR3 nucleotides are TGTGCCAGCAGTTTAGCTTTGCTACACCCTAAGAACACTGAAGCTTTCTTT.

In its sample, this clonotype was seen a few times. The chain is built from TRBV29-1 and TRBJ2-3; a weak D match, TRBD1 (5 bases). Germline assignment: CDR1 SQVTM and CDR2 ANQGSEA. This CDR3 has 13 residues. The V gene lost 4 bases and the J gene lost 4 bases, with 12 bases spanning the gap. This CDR3 is CSVGLQGSDTQYF. CDR3 nucleotides: TGCAGCGTTGGTCTCCAGGGTTCAGATACGCAGTATTTT.

This chain uses TRBV28 with TRBJ1-5, with a tentative D call TRBD1 (5 bases). Trimming cost V 4 bases and J 2 bases, with 24 bases left between them. This CDR3 comprises 19 residues. Germline values: CDR1 MDHEN, CDR2 SYDVKM. CDR3 nucleotide sequence: TGTGCCAGCAGTTCCCTGGGTGGGGCAGGAGCCTTAGGCAATCAGCCCCAGCATTTT. Translated, it gives CASSSLGGAGALGNQPQHF.

This clonotype was detected a few times. The chain uses TRBV5-5 and TRBJ1-3; no firm D call. Germline V gene data show CDR1 as SGHKS and CDR2 as YYEKEE (reference sequence). Trimming pared 2 bases from V and 3 bases from J, leaving 15 bases between. The CDR3 is 16 amino acids. This CDR3 is CASSFRPVEDGNTIYF. The CDR3 DNA is TGTGCCAGCAGCTTCCGACCCGTCGAGGATGGAAACACCATATATTTT.

Note on this clonotype: A junction boundary mismatches the germline segment, possibly from a read error. J is TRBJ2-1 and V is TRBV7-9, with 9 bases lining up with TRBD2. Germline V gives CDR1 SEHNR, CDR2 FQNEAQ (reference sequence). This CDR3 contains 15 residues. The CDR3, as DNA: TGTGCCAGCAGCTTGACTAGCGGCTTATACAATGAGCACTTCTTC. Translating gives CASSLTSGLYNEHFF.

In this sample, this clonotype turned up a few times. V is TRBV15 and J is TRBJ2-3; possibly TRBD1 for D (5 bases). Trimming left V 0 bases short and J 7 bases short, with 8 bases between. Per the germline V gene, CDR1 is LNHNV and CDR2 is YYDKDF (reference sequence). This CDR3 has 13 residues. In DNA form, the CDR3 reads TGTGCCACCAGCAGAGACAGGGCACATACGCAGTATTTT. It yields the protein CATSRDRAHTQYF.

This clonotype was recorded once. This chain connects TRBV7-9 to TRBJ2-1; unclear D gene. CDR1 and CDR2 from the germline V gene are SEHNR and FQNEAQ (reference sequence). Trimming removed 1 base from V and 0 bases from J, with 13 bases in between. The CDR3 has 17 residues. The CDR3 loop is CASSLGLQPFSYNEQFF. CDR3 sequence (DNA): TGTGCCAGCAGCTTAGGACTGCAACCATTCTCCTACAATGAGCAGTTCTTC.

The rearrangement links TRBV7-6 to TRBJ2-2, with 7 bases lining up with TRBD2. Germline V gives CDR1 SGHVS, CDR2 FNYEAQ. This CDR3 is built from 14 residues. J gave up 7 bases and V 0 bases, and 2 bases lay outside the gene matches. CDR3 loop: CASSLARGSGELFF. The CDR3 DNA is TGTGCCAGCAGCTTAGCGCGCGGGAGCGGGGAGCTGTTTTTT.

The J gene is TRBJ1-4, the V gene TRBV6-6; 8 bases map to TRBD1. Germline CDR1 is MNHNY and CDR2 is SVGAGI (reference sequence). Trimming took 4 bases from V and 7 from J; bases not matched to a gene: 8. CDR3 length: 15 residues. CDR3 nucleotide sequence: TGTGCCAGCAGTTCCACAGACAGGGGTAGTGAAAAACTGTTTTTT. Translated: CASSSTDRGSEKLFF.

The chain combines TRBV29-1 with TRBJ1-5, with TRBD1 matching 7 bases. The germline V gene encodes CDR1 SQVTM and CDR2 ANQGSEA. The CDR3 totals 13 residues. V shed 6 bases, J shed 3 bases, and the junction held 5 bases outside the gene matches. The DNA of the CDR3 is TGCAGCGTGCAGACAGGGTACAATCAGCCCCAGCATTTT. Protein product: CSVQTGYNQPQHF.

The rearrangement joins TRBV6-6 to TRBJ2-1; D tentatively fits TRBD1 or TRBD2 (6 bases each). The assigned J gene may be wrong: the sequence end matches TRBJ2-7 better. The germline V gene encodes CDR1 MNHNY and CDR2 SVGAGI (reference sequence). The CDR3 contains 15 residues. CDR3 protein: CASSRDGGLPYEQYV. The CDR3 DNA follows: TGTGCCAGCAGTAGAGATGGGGGGCTCCCCTACGAGCAGTACGTC.

V and J are TRBV27 and TRBJ2-7, with D perhaps matching TRBD2 (6 bases). The CDR3 runs 15 residues. The germline CDR1 and CDR2 sequences are MNHEY and SMNVEV (reference sequence). The CDR3 sequence: CASSRTGLASFEQYV. CDR3 sequence (DNA): TGTGCCAGCAGTCGGACGGGACTGGCTTCCTTCGAGCAGTACGTC.

The genes are TRBV4-1 and TRBJ2-4, with D maybe TRBD2 (5 bases). Germline V lookup: CDR1 MGHRA, CDR2 YSYEKL. There are 17 residues in the CDR3. V lost 5 bases and J lost 3, with 20 bases in between. The CDR3 DNA reads TGCGCCAGCAGCTCCGGACTCGTAAAGGGAGACAAAAACATTCAGTACTTC. As protein: CASSSGLVKGDKNIQYF.

The J gene is TRBJ2-3, the V gene TRBV20-1, with TRBD1 matching 7 bases. V lost 2 bases and J lost 1; bases outside the gene matches: 3. The germline V gene encodes CDR1 DFQATT and CDR2 SNEGSKA (reference sequence). The CDR3 is made up of 14 amino acids. The CDR3 is CSARRTGRTDTQYF. Here the CDR3 DNA reads TGCAGTGCTAGACGGACAGGCCGCACAGATACGCAGTATTTT.

The table lists this clonotype with a few counts. This chain connects TRBV12-3 or TRBV12-4 to TRBJ2-3; 13 positions agree with TRBD2. V lost 5 bases to trimming and J lost 2 bases; unmatched junction nucleotides: 7. The CDR3 is 17 amino acids. CDR3 sequence: CASSPPGLAGHTDTQYF. Here the CDR3 DNA reads TGTGCCAGCAGTCCACCGGGACTAGCGGGGCACACAGATACGCAGTATTTT.

To note about this clonotype: The junction shows a germline mismatch at one end, possibly a read error. The chain carries TRBV7-2 and TRBJ1-1; no clear D gene. Germline V lookup: CDR1 SGHTA, CDR2 FQGNSA. CDR3 size: 12 residues. CDR3: CASSLYSSEAFF. The DNA of the CDR3 is TGTGCCAGCAGCTTATACAGTAGTGAAGCCTTCTTT.

This clonotype has more than one count but fewer than ten. A much larger clone differs by one base, so this may be a read error. V is TRBV29-1 and J is TRBJ1-1; the D gene is possibly TRBD1 (6 bases). Germline CDR1 reads SQVTM; CDR2 reads ANQGSEA. Between the trimmed V and J ends, which lost 7 bases and 1 base, there was a span of 16 bases. CDR3 length: 14 amino acids. This CDR3 is CSDHGQGSNTEAFF. Written as DNA, the CDR3 is TGCAGCGACCATGGGCAGGGGTCGAACACTGAAGCTTTCTTT.

This clonotype was counted only a few times. The V and J genes are TRBV5-1 and TRBJ2-1; 11 positions match TRBD1. The J call may be wrong; the DNA end is better matched by TRBJ2-7. CDR1 and CDR2 (germline): SGHRS, YFSETQ. There are 15 residues in the CDR3. Here the CDR3 DNA reads TGCGCCAGCAGCTTAGCCGGGACAGGGGGCTACGAGCAGTACTTC. Protein: CASSLAGTGGYEQYF.

The chain has TRBV28 and TRBJ1-5; no definite D call. V was trimmed by 7 bases and J by 5 bases, leaving 12 bases between them. Germline V gene data show CDR1 as MDHEN and CDR2 as SYDVKM. The CDR3 loop spans 13 amino acids. The CDR3 nucleotides read TGTGCCAGCACCTCGATACGATATCAGCCCCAGCATTTT. Translated, it gives CASTSIRYQPQHF.

In the case of this clonotype: At one end, the junction sequence differs from germline, possibly due to a read error. The chain recombines TRBV9 with TRBJ2-3; D unresolved. The germline V gene encodes CDR1 SGDLS and CDR2 YYNGEE. This CDR3 has 13 amino acids. The CDR3 here is CASSEPPTDTLYF. CDR3 DNA: TGTGCCAGCAGCGAACCGCCCACAGATACGCTGTATTTT.

This clonotype was counted only a few times. The gene calls are TRBV12-3 or TRBV12-4 and TRBJ2-3; the match to TRBD2 covers 8 bases. V lost 3 bases, J lost 1 base, and 15 bases stayed unmatched. The CDR3 extends over 19 amino acids. The CDR3: CASSFRALWGSGGTDTQYF. CDR3 nucleotide sequence: TGTGCCAGCAGTTTTCGGGCCCTCTGGGGTAGCGGGGGCACAGATACGCAGTATTTT.

The chain combines TRBV5-6 with TRBJ1-1, with D maybe TRBD1 (5 bases). The V end lost 4 bases, the J end lost 11 bases, and 21 bases lay between the germline ends. The CDR3 has 14 amino acids. The germline V gene encodes CDR1 SGHDT and CDR2 YYEEEE. CDR3 residues: CASSLGTPELFAFF. CDR3 coding DNA: TGTGCCAGCAGCCTCGGGACCCCTGAACTGTTTGCTTTCTTT.

Here the CDR3 DNA reads TGCAGTGCTAGAGTTGAGGGGACGGGTTTGGTTGAAGCTTTCTTT. Translated: CSARVEGTGLVEAFF. The chain recombines TRBV20-1 with TRBJ1-1; a weak D match, TRBD1 (5 bases). Germline loops: CDR1 DFQATT, CDR2 SNEGSKA (reference sequence). Trimming left V 1 base short and J 7 bases short, with 19 bases between. The length of the CDR3 is 15 residues.